These 15 T cell receptor beta chains were all obtained from the same sample, sequenced in a study of T cell repertoires in cytomegalovirus infection. TCRdb independently ran MiXCR on the reads; one entry per CDR3 protein. The sample lists roughly 500,000 distinct CDR3 sequences; about 11% were seen once. The sequenced sample consisted of PBMCs. The receptor source for this set is a human donor in good health (CMV status not recorded). Some clones in this sample may be carry-over from other donors' samples.

This clonotype was observed at least ten times. V is TRBV11-2 and J is TRBJ2-1; D gene uncertain. Trimming shortened V by 0 bases and J by 0 bases, and 21 bases separated the two germline ends. Germline assignment: CDR1 SGHAT and CDR2 FQNNGV. The CDR3 loop spans 20 amino acids. CDR3 region: CASSLDPLFGGSSSYNEQFF. CDR3 DNA sequence: TGTGCCAGCAGCTTAGATCCCCTCTTCGGCGGCAGCAGCTCCTACAATGAGCAGTTCTTC.

This clonotype has more than one count but fewer than ten. As DNA, the CDR3 is TGTGCCAGAAAGGAGGAGGGGCCATATAATTCACCCCTCCACTTT. Translating gives CARKEEGPYNSPLHF. This chain uses TRBV2 with TRBJ1-6, with D possibly matching TRBD1 (5 bases). This CDR3 comprises 15 residues. V gave up 9 bases and J gave up 4 bases, with 16 bases separating them. CDR1 SNHLY and CDR2 FYNNEI come from the germline V gene.

This clonotype was observed at least ten times. The rearrangement uses TRBV12-3 or TRBV12-4 and TRBJ1-3; possible D gene TRBD1, 5 bases. The ends were cut back, 5 bases at V and 3 bases at J, with 8 bases in the middle. The CDR3 has 13 residues. CDR3 in DNA: TGTGCCAGCAGTCGCAGGGTTGGAAACACCATATATTTT. Translation: CASSRRVGNTIYF.

CDR3 in amino acids: CSARGSGGDTQYF. CDR3 DNA sequence: TGCAGCGCCCGAGGGTCGGGGGGAGATACGCAGTATTTT. This chain links TRBV29-1 with TRBJ2-3; 7 bases map to TRBD2. The CDR3 loop spans 13 amino acids. The ends lost 7 bases at V and 5 bases at J; junction bases unmatched: 9. Germline-derived CDR1 and CDR2 are SQVTM and ANQGSEA.

In this sample, this clonotype turned up many times. The V gene is TRBV19, the J gene TRBJ1-5, with 10 bases matching TRBD1. This CDR3 has 15 amino acids. Germline CDR1 LNHDA, CDR2 SQIVND (reference sequence). V dropped 6 bases and J dropped 7; count of bases not matched to a gene: 9. CDR3 nucleotide sequence: TGTGCCAGTAGGCCCACGACAGGGGGCCACCAGCCCCAGCATTTT. Amino acid sequence: CASRPTTGGHQPQHF.

This clonotype was detected ten times or more. V and J are TRBV20-1 and TRBJ2-1; D remains ambiguous. V lost 3 bases and J 6 bases, leaving 9 bases between the germline ends. CDR1 and CDR2 (germline): DFQATT, SNEGSKA (reference sequence). The CDR3 is 12 residues long. The CDR3 here is CSASSRPNEQFF. For the CDR3, the DNA is TGCAGTGCTAGTAGCAGGCCCAATGAGCAGTTCTTC.

The V gene is TRBV5-1, the J gene TRBJ1-5; 7 nucleotides agree with TRBD1. Germline assignment: CDR1 SGHRS and CDR2 YFSETQ. The ends lost 2 bases at V and 4 bases at J; junction bases unmatched: 6. This CDR3 has 15 amino acids. CDR3 residues: CASSFTGERNQPQHF. CDR3 nucleotides: TGCGCCAGCAGCTTTACAGGGGAGAGGAATCAGCCCCAGCATTTT.

This chain links TRBV6-4 with TRBJ1-1; 8 bases are a match to TRBD1. Germline trimming cut 2 bases from V and 5 bases from J; bases unmatched to any gene: 1. Germline CDR1 reads MRHNA; CDR2 reads SNTAGT. There are 13 residues in the CDR3. The CDR3 DNA follows: TGTGCCAGCAGTGACCGACAGGGGACTGAAGCTTTCTTT. Translation gives CASSDRQGTEAFF.

About this clonotype: The CDR3 does not close with the conserved phenylalanine or tryptophan, likely indicating a read error. The V call is TRBV29-1, the J call TRBJ2-5; D ambiguous. Per the germline V gene, CDR1 is SQVTM and CDR2 is ANQGSEA. There are 11 residues in the CDR3. V shed 8 bases and J shed 1 base, with 8 bases lying between them. CDR3 amino acids: CSPRIQETQYY. For the CDR3, the DNA is TGCAGCCCCCGGATCCAAGAGACCCAGTACTAC.

This clonotype has at least ten counts. The rearrangement joins TRBV4-1 to TRBJ1-1, with 7 bases identical to TRBD1. CDR1 and CDR2 from the germline V gene are MGHRA and YSYEKL. The CDR3 has 15 residues. Trimming cost V 3 bases and J 8 bases; bases outside gene matches: 12. The CDR3 sequence: CASSHQQGQDIEAFF. The CDR3 bases are TGCGCCAGCAGCCATCAACAAGGACAGGACATAGAAGCTTTCTTT.

This clonotype has more than one count but fewer than ten. The chain employs TRBV29-1 and TRBJ2-1; D possibly corresponds to TRBD1 (6 bases). CDR1 is SQVTM and CDR2 is ANQGSEA in the germline V gene. The length of the CDR3 is 14 residues. Between the trimmed V and J ends, which lost 7 bases and 1 base, there was a span of 14 bases. In DNA form, the CDR3 reads TGCAGCGCCCAAAGGGGGACGTCCTACAATGAGCAGTTCTTC. Protein product: CSAQRGTSYNEQFF.

There are a few counts of this clonotype. CDR3 protein: CASSFQPGGLYNEQFF. The DNA of the CDR3 is TGTGCCAGCAGCTTCCAGCCGGGGGGGCTATACAATGAGCAGTTCTTC. The gene calls are TRBV7-6 and TRBJ2-1; TRBD2 aligns across 8 bases. Trimming removed 3 bases from V and 4 bases from J; junction bases left unmatched: 8. CDR1 and CDR2 (germline): SGHVS, FNYEAQ. The CDR3 length is 16 residues.

This clonotype has more than one count but fewer than ten. V gene TRBV5-1 combines with J gene TRBJ1-1, with 12 bases lining up with TRBD1. After removal of 0 bases from V and 0 bases from J, the junction contained 3 bases not matched to a gene. This CDR3 region has 17 residues. Germline V gene lookup returns CDR1 SGHRS and CDR2 YFSETQ. The CDR3 is CASSLGDRGPMNTEAFF. The CDR3 DNA reads as TGCGCCAGCAGCTTGGGGGACAGGGGGCCAATGAACACTGAAGCTTTCTTT.

This clonotype was detected many times. The chain is built from TRBV11-3 and TRBJ1-1, with D uncertain. The CDR3 spans 13 residues. Trimming took off 3 bases at V and 1 base at J, with 6 bases between the two ends. Germline lookup yields CDR1 SGHNT and CDR2 YENEEA. The CDR3 protein is CASSFERNTEAFF. The CDR3, as DNA: TGTGCCAGCAGCTTCGAGAGGAACACTGAAGCTTTCTTT.

This clonotype showed up just a few times. The chain combines TRBV20-1 with TRBJ2-7, with D perhaps being TRBD1 or TRBD2 (5 bases each). V lost 0 bases, J lost 6 bases, and 18 bases lay in between. In germline, CDR1 is DFQATT, CDR2 SNEGSKA (reference sequence). This CDR3 contains 15 residues. The CDR3: CSARDYSARVAEQYF. The CDR3 DNA reads TGCAGTGCTAGAGATTATAGCGCCAGGGTGGCCGAGCAGTACTTC.